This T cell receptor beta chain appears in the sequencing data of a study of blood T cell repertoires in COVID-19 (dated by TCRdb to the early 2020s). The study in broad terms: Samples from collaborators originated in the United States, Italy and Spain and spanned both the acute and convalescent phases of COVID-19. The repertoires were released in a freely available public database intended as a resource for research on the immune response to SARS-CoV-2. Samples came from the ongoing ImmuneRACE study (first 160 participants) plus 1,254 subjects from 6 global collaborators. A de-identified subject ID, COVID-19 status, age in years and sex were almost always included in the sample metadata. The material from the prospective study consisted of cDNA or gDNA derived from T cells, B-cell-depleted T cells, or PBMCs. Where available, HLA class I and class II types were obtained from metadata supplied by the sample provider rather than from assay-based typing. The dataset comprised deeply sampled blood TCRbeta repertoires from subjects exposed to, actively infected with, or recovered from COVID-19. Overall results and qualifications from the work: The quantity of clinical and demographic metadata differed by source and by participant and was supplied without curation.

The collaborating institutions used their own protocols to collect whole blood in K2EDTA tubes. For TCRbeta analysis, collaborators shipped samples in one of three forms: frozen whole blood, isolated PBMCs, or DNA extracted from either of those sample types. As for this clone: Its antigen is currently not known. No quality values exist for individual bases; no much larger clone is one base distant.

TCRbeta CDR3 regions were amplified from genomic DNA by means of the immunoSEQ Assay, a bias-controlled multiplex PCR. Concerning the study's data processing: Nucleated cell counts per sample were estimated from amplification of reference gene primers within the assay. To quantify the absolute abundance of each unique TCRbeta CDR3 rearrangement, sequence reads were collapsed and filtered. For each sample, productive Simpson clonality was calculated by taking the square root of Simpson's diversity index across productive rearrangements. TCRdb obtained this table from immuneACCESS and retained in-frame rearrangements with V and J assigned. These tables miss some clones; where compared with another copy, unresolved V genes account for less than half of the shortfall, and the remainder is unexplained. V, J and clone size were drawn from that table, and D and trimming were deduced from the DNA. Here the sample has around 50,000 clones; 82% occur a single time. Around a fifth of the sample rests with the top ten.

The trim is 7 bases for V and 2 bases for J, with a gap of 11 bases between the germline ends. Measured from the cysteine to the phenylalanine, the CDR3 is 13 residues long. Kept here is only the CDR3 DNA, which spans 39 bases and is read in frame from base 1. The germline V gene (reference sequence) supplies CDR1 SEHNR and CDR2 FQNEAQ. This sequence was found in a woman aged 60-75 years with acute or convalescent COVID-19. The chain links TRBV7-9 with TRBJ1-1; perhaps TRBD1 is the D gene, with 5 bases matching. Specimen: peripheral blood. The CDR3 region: CASNLGLNTEAFF. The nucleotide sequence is TGTGCCAGCAACTTGGGACTAAACACTGAAGCTTTCTTT. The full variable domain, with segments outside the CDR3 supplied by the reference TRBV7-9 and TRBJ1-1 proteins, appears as DTGVSQNPRHKITKRGQNVTFRCDPISEHNRLYWYRQTLGQGPEFLTYFQNEAQLEKSRLLSDRFSAERPKGSFSTLEIQRTEQGDSAMYLCASNLGLNTEAFFGQGTRLTVV.